The clone carrying this TCR beta chain has only a few counts. Its antigen is not known. The data derive from a study of T-cell reconstitution after alpha-beta-depleted transplantation in children. Study observations and caveats: After transplant, high TCRbeta diversity at day 60 in some patients arose from surviving recipient T cells and thymic progenitors. Reported findings indicate that, about two months after transplant, alpha-beta T cells came from several hundred expanded clones, which were derived from non-depleted graft cells. Newly made T cells mostly supplied T-cell counts and diversity one year after transplant.

For TCRbeta, the library was prepared with unique molecular identifiers. TCRdb passed the PCR reads through MiXCR, listing each CDR3 protein once. Here the sample spans 700,000 or so distinct CDR3 sequences, about an eighth being singletons. Material: PBMCs, obtained before TCRalphabeta/CD19-depleted stem cell transplant. The TCR originated in a girl aged 2-10 years with congenital amegakaryocytic thrombocytopenia, due to receive a stem cell transplant.

CDR3 protein: CASSLNPSGSREFF. The CDR3 DNA is TGTGCCAGCAGCCTGAACCCTAGCGGGAGTCGGGAGTTCTTC. The chain employs TRBV7-9 and TRBJ2-1; 10 bases agree with TRBD2. The J segment lost 14 bases and the V segment lost 5 bases, leaving 12 bases of the junction unmatched. The CDR3 contains 14 residues. Germline lookup yields CDR1 SEHNR and CDR2 FQNEAQ (reference sequence).